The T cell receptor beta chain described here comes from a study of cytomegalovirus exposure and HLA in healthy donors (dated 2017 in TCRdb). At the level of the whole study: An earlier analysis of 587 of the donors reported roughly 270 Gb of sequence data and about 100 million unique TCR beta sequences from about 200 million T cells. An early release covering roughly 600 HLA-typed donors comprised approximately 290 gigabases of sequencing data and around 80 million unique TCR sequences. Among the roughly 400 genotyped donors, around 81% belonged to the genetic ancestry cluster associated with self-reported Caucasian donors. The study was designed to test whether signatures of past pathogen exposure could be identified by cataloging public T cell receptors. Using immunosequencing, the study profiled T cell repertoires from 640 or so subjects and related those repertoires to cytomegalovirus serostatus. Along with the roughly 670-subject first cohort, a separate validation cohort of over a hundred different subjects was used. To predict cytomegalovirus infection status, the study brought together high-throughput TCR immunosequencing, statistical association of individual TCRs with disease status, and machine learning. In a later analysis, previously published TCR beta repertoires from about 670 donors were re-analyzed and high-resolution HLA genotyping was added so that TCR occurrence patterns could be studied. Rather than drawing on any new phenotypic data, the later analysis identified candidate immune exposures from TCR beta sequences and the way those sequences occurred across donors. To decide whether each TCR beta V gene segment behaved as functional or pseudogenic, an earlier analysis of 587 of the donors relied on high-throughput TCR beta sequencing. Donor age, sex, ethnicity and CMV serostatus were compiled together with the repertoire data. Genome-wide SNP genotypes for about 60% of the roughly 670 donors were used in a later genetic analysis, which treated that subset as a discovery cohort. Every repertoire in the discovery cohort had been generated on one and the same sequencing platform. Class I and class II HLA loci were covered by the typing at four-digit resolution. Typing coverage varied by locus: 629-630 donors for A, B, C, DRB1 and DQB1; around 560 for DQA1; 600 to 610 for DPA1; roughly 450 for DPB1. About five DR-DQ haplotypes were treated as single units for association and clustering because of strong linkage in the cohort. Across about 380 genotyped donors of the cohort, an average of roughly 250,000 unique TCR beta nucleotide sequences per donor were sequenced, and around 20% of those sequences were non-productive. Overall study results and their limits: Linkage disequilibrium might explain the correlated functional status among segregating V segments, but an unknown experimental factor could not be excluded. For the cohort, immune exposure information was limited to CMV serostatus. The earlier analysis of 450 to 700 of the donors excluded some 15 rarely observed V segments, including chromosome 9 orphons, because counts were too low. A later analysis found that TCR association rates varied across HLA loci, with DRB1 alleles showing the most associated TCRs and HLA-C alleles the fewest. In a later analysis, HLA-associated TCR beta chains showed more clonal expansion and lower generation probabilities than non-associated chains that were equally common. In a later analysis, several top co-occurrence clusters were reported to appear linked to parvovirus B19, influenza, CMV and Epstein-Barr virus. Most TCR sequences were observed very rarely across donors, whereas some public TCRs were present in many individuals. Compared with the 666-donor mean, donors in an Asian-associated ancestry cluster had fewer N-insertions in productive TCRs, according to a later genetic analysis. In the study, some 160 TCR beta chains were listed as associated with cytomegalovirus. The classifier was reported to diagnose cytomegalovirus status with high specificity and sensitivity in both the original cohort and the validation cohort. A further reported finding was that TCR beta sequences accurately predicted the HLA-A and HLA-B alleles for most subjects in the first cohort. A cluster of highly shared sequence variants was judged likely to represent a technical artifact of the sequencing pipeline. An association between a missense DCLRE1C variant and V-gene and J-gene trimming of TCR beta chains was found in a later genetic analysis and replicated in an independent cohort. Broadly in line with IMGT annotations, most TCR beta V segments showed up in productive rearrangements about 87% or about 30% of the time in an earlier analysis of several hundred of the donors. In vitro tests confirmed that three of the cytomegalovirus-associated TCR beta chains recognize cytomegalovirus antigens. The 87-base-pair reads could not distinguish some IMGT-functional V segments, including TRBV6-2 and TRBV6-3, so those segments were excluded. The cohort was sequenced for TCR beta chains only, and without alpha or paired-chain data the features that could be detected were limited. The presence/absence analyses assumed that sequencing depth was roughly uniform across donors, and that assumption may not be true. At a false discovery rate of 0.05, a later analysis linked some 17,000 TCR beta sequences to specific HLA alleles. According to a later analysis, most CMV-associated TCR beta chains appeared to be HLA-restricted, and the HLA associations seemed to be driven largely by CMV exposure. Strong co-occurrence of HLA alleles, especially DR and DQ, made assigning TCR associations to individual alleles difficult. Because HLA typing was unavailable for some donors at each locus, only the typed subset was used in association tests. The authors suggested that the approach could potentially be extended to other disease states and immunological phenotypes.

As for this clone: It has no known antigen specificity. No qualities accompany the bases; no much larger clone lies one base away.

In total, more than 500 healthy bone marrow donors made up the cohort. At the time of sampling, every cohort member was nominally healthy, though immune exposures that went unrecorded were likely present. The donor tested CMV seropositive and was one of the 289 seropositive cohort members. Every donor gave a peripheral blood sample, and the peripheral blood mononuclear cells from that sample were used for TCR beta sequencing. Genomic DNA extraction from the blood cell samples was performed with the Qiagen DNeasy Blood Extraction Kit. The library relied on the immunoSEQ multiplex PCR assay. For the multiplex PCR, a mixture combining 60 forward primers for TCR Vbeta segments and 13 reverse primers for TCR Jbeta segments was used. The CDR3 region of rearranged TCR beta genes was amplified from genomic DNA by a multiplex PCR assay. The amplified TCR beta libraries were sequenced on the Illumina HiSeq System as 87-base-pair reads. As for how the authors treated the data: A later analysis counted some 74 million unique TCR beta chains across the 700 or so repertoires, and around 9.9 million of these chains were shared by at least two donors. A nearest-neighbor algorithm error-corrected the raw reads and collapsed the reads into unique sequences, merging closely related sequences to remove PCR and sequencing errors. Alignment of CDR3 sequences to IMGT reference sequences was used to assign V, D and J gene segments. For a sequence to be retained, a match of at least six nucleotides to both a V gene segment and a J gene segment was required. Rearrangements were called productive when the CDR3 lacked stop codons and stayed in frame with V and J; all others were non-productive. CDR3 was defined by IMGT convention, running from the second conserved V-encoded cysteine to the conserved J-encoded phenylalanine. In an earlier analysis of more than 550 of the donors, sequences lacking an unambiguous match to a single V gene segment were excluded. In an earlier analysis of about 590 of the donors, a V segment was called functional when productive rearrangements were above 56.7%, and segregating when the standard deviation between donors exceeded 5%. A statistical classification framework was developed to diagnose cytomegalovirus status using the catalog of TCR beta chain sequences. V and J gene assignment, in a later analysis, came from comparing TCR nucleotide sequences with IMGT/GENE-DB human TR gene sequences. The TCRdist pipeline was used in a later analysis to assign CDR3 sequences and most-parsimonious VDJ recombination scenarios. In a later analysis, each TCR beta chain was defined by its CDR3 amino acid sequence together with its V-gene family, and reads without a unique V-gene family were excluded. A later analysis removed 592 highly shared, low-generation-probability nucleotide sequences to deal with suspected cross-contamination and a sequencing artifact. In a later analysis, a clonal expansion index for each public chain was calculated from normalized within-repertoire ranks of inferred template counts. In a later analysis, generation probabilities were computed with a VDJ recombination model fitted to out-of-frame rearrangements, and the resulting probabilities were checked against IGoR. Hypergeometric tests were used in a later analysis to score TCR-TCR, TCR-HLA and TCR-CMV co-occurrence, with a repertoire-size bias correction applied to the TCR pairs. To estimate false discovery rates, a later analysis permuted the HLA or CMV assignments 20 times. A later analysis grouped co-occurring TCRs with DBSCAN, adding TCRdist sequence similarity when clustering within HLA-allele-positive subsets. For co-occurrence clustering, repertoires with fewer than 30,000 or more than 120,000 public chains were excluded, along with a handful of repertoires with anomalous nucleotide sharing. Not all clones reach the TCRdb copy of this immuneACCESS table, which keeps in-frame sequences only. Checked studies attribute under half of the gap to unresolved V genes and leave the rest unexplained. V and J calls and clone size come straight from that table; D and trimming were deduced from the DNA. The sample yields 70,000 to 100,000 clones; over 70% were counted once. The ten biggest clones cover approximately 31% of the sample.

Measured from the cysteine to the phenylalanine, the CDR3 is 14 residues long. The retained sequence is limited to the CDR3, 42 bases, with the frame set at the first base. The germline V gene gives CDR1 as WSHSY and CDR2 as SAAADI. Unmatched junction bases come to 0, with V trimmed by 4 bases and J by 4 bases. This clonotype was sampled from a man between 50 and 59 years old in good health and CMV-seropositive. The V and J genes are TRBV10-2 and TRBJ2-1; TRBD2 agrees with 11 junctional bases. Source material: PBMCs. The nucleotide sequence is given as TGCGCCAGCAGTGGGACTAGCGGGTACAATGAGCAGTTCTTC. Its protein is CASSGTSGYNEQFF.